These T cell receptor beta chains were read from a single sample in a study of shared clonotypes between healthy human individuals. The table came from immunoSEQ multiplex PCR; TCRdb's copy has only in-frame clones and leaves some out. The data contain 980,000 or so clones, around 80% of them singletons. The sequencing input was memory CD4+ T cells sorted from blood. Receptors originate from a man aged 18 to 35 in good health. The CDR3 runs from the conserved cysteine through the conserved F or W. The D gene is left open where the match is weak. The size entry is marked missing in some rows and otherwise reads once, few, many or a size class.

d_call,v_call,clone_size,j_call,cdr3_aa,cdr3_nt
TRBD1,TRBV27,-,TRBJ1-3,CASSLTGSSGNTIYF,TGTGCCAGCAGTTTGACAGGGAGCTCTGGAAACACCATATATTTT
-,TRBV5-1,-,TRBJ1-1,CASSPDPGGMNTEAFF,TGCGCCAGCAGCCCGGACCCCGGCGGCATGAACACTGAAGCTTTCTTT
-,TRBV7-2,once,TRBJ2-2,CASSFVGTTGELFF,TGTGCCAGCAGCTTTGTAGGGACCACCGGGGAGCTGTTTTTT
-,TRBV10-3,-,TRBJ2-7,CAISAAYEQYF,TGTGCCATCAGTGCGGCCTACGAGCAGTACTTC
-,TRBV4-1,-,TRBJ1-4,CASSQAGRGGEKLFF,TGCGCCAGCAGCCAAGCAGGCAGGGGTGGCGAAAAACTGTTTTTT
-,TRBV11-3,-,TRBJ2-3,CASSTDTDTQYF,TGTGCCAGCAGCACGGACACAGATACGCAGTATTTT
-,TRBV25-1,-,TRBJ2-5,CASSATGTRRQETQYF,TGTGCCAGCAGTGCGACCGGGACCAGGAGGCAAGAGACCCAGTACTTC
TRBD2,TRBV6-1,-,TRBJ2-5,CASSEATSGSGQTQYF,TGTGCCAGCAGTGAAGCTACTAGCGGGAGTGGTCAGACCCAGTACTTC
-,TRBV30,-,TRBJ2-7,CAWRSGAGSYEQYF,TGTGCCTGGAGGTCAGGGGCTGGGTCCTACGAGCAGTACTTC
-,TRBV29-1,-,TRBJ1-1,CSARTVNTEAFF,TGCAGCGCTCGGACGGTGAACACTGAAGCTTTCTTT
-,TRBV7-9,-,TRBJ2-1,CASSRVSYNEQFF,TGTGCCAGCTCCAGGGTATCCTACAATGAGCAGTTCTTC
-,TRBV27,-,TRBJ2-3,CASSTGFPSTDTQYF,TGTGCCAGCAGTACCGGATTCCCTAGCACAGATACGCAGTATTTT
-,TRBV6-1,-,TRBJ2-7,CASARDWTYEQYF,TGTGCCAGTGCCCGGGACTGGACCTACGAGCAGTACTTC
-,TRBV30,-,TRBJ1-6,CAWSKGLWQGNSPLHF,TGTGCCTGGAGTAAGGGTTTATGGCAGGGTAATTCACCCCTCCACTTT